The rows below give T cell receptor beta chains drawn from one sample of a study of T-cell reconstitution after alpha-beta-depleted transplantation in children. TCRdb processed the PCR reads anew with MiXCR; each CDR3 protein has one entry. This table has approximately 800,000 distinct CDR3 sequences, under 20% appearing once. Source: PBMCs, mostly from graft donor cells, taken 360 days after TCRalphabeta/CD19-depleted stem cell transplant. The receptors were gathered from a male patient aged 5 to 17 who had a stem cell transplant for acute lymphoblastic leukemia, so the T cells may come from the graft donor. The CDR3 runs from the conserved cysteine through the conserved F or W. The D gene is left open where the match is weak.

TRBV27	TRBJ2-1	.	CASSLSTSWSLNNNEQFF
TRBV18	TRBJ1-5	TRBD1	CASSPGGQVNQPQHF
TRBV14	TRBJ2-2	.	CASRHSGAGELFF
TRBV18	TRBJ2-5	.	CASSPRRTEGETQYF
TRBV3-1	TRBJ2-3	.	CASSQDLVDTQYF
TRBV7-3	TRBJ2-3	.	CASSGLALGTDTQYF
TRBV7-3	TRBJ2-7	TRBD1	CASSTDRGSPYEQYF
TRBV25-1	TRBJ2-7	.	CASSEGDYEQYF
TRBV7-3	TRBJ2-1	.	CASSLSTGEGNEQFF
TRBV6-4	TRBJ2-1	.	CASSDSFKADNAQFF
TRBV7-9	TRBJ2-1	TRBD2	CASSPTSGRDYNEQFF
TRBV5-5	TRBJ2-1	.	CASSPVRPINYNEQFF
TRBV27	TRBJ2-5	.	CASSWVDLGTQYF
TRBV12-3/TRBV12-4	TRBJ2-3	.	CASSLYLGGDTQYF
TRBV6-5	TRBJ2-1	.	CASGHSHGFGTFNEQFF
TRBV4-1	TRBJ1-1	.	CASSHARWGYTEAFF
TRBV12-3/TRBV12-4	TRBJ1-5	.	CASSFVRSGNQPQHF
TRBV6-5	TRBJ2-1	.	CASSYLAGLGTYNEQFF
TRBV7-9	TRBJ2-7	.	CASNEQGISHEQYF
TRBV29-1	TRBJ2-3	TRBD1	CSVDLQGVRSDTQYF
TRBV19	TRBJ2-7	TRBD2	CASSTWYGGGHYEQYF
TRBV5-5	TRBJ1-2	.	CASSLGWSGNGYTF
TRBV7-9	TRBJ2-3	.	CASSSLTGPGTDTQYF
TRBV2	TRBJ2-5	.	CASRTGAQETQYF
TRBV5-1	TRBJ2-4	TRBD2	CASSHGLAVAKNIQYF
TRBV24-1	TRBJ2-1	.	CATSDSGTPYNEQFF
TRBV20-1	TRBJ2-1	.	CSASRLSSYNEQFF
TRBV7-9	TRBJ2-1	.	CASSLAPGGYNEQFF
TRBV6-2/TRBV6-3	TRBJ1-5	.	CASSSHHPRGSGLYSNQPQHF
TRBV25-1	TRBJ2-3	.	CASKGSTDTQYF
TRBV5-1	TRBJ2-7	.	CASSLDATNEQYF
TRBV2	TRBJ2-5	.	CASSVLGLQYQETQYF